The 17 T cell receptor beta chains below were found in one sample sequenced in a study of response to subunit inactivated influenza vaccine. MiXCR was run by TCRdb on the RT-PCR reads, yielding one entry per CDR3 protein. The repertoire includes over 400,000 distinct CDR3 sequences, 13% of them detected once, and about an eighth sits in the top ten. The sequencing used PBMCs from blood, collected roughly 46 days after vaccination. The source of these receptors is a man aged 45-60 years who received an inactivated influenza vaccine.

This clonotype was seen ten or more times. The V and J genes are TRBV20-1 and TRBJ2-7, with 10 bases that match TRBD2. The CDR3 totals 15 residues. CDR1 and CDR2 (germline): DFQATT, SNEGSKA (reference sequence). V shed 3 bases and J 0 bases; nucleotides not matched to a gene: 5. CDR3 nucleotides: TGCAGTGCTAGCTCCCTAGCGGGAGTCTCCTACGAGCAGTACTTC. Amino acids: CSASSLAGVSYEQYF.

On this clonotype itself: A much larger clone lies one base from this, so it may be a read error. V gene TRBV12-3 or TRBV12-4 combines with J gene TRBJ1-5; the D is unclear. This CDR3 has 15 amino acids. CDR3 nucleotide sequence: TGTGCCAGCAGTTCCGCGGGCGTGAGCAATCAGCCCCAGCCTTTT. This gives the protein CASSSAGVSNQPQPF.

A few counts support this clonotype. The CDR3 DNA reads as TGTGCCAGCAGCTCACCTAAGGGACTAGTACCAAACAAGAGAACCCAGTACTTC. This sequence encodes CASSSPKGLVPNKRTQYF. The V call is TRBV11-1, the J call TRBJ2-5; 8 bases line up with TRBD2. CDR1 and CDR2 (germline): SGHAT, FQDESV (reference sequence). Trimming removed 4 bases from V and 8 bases from J; junction bases left unmatched: 21. This CDR3 comprises 18 residues.

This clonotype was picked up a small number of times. The CDR3 sequence is CASSRMSGSQETQYF. As DNA, the CDR3 is TGTGCCAGCAGCCGGATGTCAGGCTCACAAGAGACCCAGTACTTC. The rearrangement joins TRBV7-2 to TRBJ2-5, with no clear D. CDR1 is SGHTA, CDR2 FQGNSA, per germline. This CDR3 is built from 15 residues. Deletions cut 5 bases from V and 2 bases from J, with 15 bases between.

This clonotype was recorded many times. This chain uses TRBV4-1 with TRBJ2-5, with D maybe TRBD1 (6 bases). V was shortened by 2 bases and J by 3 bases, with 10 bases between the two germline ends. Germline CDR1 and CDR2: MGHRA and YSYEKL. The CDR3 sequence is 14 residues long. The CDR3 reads CASSQPWTEETQYF. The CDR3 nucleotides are TGCGCCAGCAGCCAACCTTGGACAGAAGAGACCCAGTACTTC.

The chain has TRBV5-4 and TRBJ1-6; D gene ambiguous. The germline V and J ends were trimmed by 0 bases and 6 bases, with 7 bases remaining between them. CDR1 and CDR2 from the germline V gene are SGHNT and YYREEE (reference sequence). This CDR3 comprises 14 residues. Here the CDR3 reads CASSLAWGNSPLHF. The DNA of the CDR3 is TGTGCCAGCAGCTTGGCCTGGGGTAATTCACCCCTCCACTTT.

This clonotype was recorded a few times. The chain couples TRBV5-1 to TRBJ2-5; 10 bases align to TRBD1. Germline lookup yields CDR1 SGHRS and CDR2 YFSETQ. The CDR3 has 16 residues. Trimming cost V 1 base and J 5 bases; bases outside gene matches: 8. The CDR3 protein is CASSLWGQGIRETQYF. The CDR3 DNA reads TGCGCCAGCAGCTTGTGGGGACAGGGGATCCGGGAGACCCAGTACTTC.

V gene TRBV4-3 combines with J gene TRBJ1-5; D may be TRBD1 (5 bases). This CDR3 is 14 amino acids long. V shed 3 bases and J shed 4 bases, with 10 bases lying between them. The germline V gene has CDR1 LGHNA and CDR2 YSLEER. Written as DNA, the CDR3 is TGCGCCAGCAGCCATATACGGGGGAATCAGCCCCAGCATTTT. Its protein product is CASSHIRGNQPQHF.

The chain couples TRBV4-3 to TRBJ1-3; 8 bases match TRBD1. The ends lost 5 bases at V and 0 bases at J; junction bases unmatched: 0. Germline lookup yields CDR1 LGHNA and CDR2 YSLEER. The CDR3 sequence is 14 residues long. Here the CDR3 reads CASSGQGSGNTIYF. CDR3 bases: TGCGCCAGCAGCGGACAGGGCTCTGGAAACACCATATATTTT.

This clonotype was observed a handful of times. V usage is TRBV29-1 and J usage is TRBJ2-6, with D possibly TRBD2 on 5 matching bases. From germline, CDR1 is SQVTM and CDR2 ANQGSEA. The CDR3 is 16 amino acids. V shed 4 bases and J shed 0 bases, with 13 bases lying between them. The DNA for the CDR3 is TGCAGCGTTGCTGGACTTCTCAGCTCTGGGGCCAACGTCCTGACTTTC. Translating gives CSVAGLLSSGANVLTF. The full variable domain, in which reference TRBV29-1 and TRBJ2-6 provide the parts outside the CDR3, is SAVISQKPSRDICQRGTSLTIQCQVDSQVTMMFWYRQQPGQSLTLIATANQGSEATYESGFVIDKFPISRPNLTFSTLTVSNMSPEDSSIYLCSVAGLLSSGANVLTFGAGSRLTVL.

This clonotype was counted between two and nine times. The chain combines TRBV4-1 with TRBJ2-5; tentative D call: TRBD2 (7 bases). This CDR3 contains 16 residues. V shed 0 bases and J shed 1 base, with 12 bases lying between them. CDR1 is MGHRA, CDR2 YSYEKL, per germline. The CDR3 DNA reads TGCGCCAGCAGCCAAGAGGGGGGGCCCTCCCAAGAGACCCAGTACTTC. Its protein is CASSQEGGPSQETQYF.

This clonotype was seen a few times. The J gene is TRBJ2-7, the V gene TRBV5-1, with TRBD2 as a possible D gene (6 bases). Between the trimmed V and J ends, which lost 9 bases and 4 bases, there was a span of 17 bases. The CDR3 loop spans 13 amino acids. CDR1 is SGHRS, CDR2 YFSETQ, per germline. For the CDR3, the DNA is TGCGCCACCCGGAGGGATAGGGGTTACGAGCAGTACTTC. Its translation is CATRRDRGYEQYF.

The CDR3 nucleotides read TGTGCCAGCAGCTTAGCTAGAGGCAGTCGAAATTCACCCCTCCACTTT. Amino acids: CASSLARGSRNSPLHF. The V call is TRBV7-2, the J call TRBJ1-6; D is unclear. Germline values: CDR1 SGHTA, CDR2 FQGNSA. The CDR3 sequence is 16 residues long. The V end was cut by 0 bases, the J end by 7 bases, with 13 bases between.

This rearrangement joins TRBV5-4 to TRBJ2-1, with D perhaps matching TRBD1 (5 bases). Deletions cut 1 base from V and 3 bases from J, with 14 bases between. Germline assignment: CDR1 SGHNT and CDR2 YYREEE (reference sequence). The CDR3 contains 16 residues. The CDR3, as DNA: TGTGCCAGCAGCTTGCTCACCTTAACAGGCTACAATGAGCAGTTCTTC. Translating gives CASSLLTLTGYNEQFF.

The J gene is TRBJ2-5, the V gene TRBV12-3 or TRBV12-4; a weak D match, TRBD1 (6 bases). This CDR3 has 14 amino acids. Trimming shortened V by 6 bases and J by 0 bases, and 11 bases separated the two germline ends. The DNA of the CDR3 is TGTGCCAGCAGCCAGACAGGATACCAAGAGACCCAGTACTTC. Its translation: CASSQTGYQETQYF.

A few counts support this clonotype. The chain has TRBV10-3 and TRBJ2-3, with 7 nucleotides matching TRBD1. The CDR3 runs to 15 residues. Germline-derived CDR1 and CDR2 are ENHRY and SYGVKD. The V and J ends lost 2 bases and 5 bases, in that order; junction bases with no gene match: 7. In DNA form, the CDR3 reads TGTGCCATCAGTGAGAGGGACAGAATGGGAGATACGCAGTATTTT. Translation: CAISERDRMGDTQYF.

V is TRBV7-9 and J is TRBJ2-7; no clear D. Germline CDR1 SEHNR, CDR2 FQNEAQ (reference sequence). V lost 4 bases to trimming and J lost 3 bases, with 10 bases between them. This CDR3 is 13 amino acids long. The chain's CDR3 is CASSSIAGYEQYF. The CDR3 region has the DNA TGTGCCAGCAGCTCCATCGCAGGCTACGAGCAGTACTTC.